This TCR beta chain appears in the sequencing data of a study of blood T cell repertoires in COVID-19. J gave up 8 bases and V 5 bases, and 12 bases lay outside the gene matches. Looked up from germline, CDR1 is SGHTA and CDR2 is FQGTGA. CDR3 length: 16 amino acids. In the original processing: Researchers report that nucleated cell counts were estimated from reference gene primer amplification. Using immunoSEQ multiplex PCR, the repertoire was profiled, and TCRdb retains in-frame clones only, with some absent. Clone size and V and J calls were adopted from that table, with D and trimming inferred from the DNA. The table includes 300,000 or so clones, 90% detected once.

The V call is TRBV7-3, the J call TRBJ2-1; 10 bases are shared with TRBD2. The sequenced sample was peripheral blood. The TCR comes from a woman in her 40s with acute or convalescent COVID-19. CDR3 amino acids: CASSPLAGSSYHEQFF. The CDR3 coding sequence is TGTGCCAGCAGCCCACTAGCGGGGTCCTCTTACCATGAGCAGTTCTTC.